This T cell receptor beta chain was profiled in a study of blood T cell repertoires in COVID-19. Donors in Cohort 3 counted as recovered after two negative PCRs, clearance, or symptom resolution. The repertoire was sequenced with immunoSEQ multiplex PCR; TCRdb's copy has only in-frame clones and lacks some. The top ten hold approximately 2.4% of the sample, which has 250,000 or so clones, approximately 86% seen once. Germline V lookup: CDR1 SGHAT, CDR2 FQDESV (reference sequence). The V end lost 7 bases, the J end lost 4 bases, and 8 bases lay between the germline ends. CDR3 length equals 12 residues.

The rearrangement joins TRBV11-1 to TRBJ1-3, with D perhaps matching TRBD1 (5 bases). Sequenced: PBMCs or T cells enriched from blood (not recorded which). The clonotype comes from a woman between 18 and 29 years old who had recovered from COVID-19. The CDR3: CASNQGGNTIYF. The CDR3 DNA is TGTGCCAGCAACCAGGGCGGAAACACCATATATTTT.